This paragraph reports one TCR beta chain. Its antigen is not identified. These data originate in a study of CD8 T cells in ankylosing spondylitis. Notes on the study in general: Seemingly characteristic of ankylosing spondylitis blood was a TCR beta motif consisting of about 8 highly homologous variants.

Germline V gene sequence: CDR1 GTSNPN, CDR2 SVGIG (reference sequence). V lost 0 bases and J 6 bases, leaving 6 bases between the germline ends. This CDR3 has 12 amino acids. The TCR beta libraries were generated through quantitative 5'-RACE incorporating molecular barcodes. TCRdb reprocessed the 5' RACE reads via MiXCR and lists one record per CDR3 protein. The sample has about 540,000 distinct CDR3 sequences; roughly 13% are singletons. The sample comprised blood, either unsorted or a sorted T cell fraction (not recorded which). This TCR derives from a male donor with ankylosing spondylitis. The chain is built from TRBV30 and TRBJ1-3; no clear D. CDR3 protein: CAWSVRLNTIYF. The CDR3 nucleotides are TGTGCCTGGAGTGTCCGACTAAACACCATATATTTT.